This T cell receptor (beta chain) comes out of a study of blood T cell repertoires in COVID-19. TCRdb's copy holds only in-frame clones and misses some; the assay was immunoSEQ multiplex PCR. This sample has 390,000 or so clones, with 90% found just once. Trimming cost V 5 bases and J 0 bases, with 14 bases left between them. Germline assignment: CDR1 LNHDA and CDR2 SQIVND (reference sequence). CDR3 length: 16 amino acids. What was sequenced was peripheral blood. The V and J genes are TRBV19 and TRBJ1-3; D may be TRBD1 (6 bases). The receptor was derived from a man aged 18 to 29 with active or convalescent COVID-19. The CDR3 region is CASSLDRKSSGNTIYF. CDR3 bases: TGTGCCAGTAGTCTGGACAGAAAGAGCTCTGGAAACACCATATATTTT.